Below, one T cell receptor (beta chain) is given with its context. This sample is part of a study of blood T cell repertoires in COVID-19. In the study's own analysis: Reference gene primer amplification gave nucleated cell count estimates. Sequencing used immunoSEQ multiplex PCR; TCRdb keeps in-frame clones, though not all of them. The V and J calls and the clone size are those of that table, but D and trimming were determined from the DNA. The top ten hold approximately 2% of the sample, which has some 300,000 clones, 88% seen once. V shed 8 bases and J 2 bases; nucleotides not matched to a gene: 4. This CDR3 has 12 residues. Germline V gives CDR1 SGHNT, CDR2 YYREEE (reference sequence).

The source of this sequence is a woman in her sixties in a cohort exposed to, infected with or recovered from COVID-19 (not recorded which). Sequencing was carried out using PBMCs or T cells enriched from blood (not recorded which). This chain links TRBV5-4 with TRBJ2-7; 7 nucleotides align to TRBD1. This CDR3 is CARRTGPYEQYF. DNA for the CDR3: TGTGCCAGAAGGACAGGACCCTACGAGCAGTACTTC.